This record looks at one TCR beta chain sequence and its context. Only one count was recorded for this clone. Its antigen is unknown. Base qualities are not provided; no much larger clone lies one nucleotide away. Patients with autoimmune disease history or receiving systemic immunosuppression were excluded from the trial. In every dose cohort, peripheral blood was drawn for TCR sequencing at baseline, cycle 4 day 1, and cycle 7 day 1. Samples were obtained from an open-label, multicenter, first-in-human phase I dose-escalation trial of ivuxolimab. The trial enrolled adults with locally advanced or metastatic head and neck squamous cell, hepatocellular, melanoma or renal cell carcinoma. Before TCR sequencing, CD4+ and CD8+ T cells were separately sorted from peripheral blood. The source of the sample is a study of OX40 agonist ivuxolimab in advanced cancers. General notes on the study: Ivuxolimab was an agonistic, fully human IgG2 monoclonal antibody directed against OX40 (CD134), a costimulatory receptor. Intravenous ivuxolimab was administered to patients every 2 weeks at six dose levels: 0.01, 0.1, 0.3, 1.5, 3 and 10 mg/kg. Of the approximately 54 dose-escalation patients, hepatocellular carcinoma was present in approximately 20, melanoma in around 15, renal cell carcinoma in 9 and head and neck cancer in 9. A male proportion of roughly 80% and a mean age of about 60 years, ranging from roughly 20 to 80, were recorded for the dose-escalation cohort. Prior anti-PD-1, anti-PD-L1 or anti-CTLA-4 therapy was permitted, and checkpoint inhibitors had been received by about two fifths of dose-escalation patients. Partial responses were achieved by three dose-escalation patients, of whom one had hepatocellular carcinoma and two had cutaneous melanoma. Peripheral TCRbeta sequencing was intended to test whether TCR sequence diversity was altered and clonal T-cell expansion was caused by ivuxolimab. The monotherapy dose-escalation portion (N ≈ 56 patients) of the phase I ivuxolimab trial is reported in the paper. The investigation overall reported the following: Low levels of normalized T-cell clonal expansion were also seen in some nonresponding patients. After ivuxolimab, expanded clones were on average more numerous among CD8+ T cells than among CD4+ T cells. Clonal expansion of both CD4+ and CD8+ blood T cells was observed from baseline to week 6 at doses 0.1 to 3.0 mg/kg. In the 0.1-3.0 mg/kg groups, partial responders had among the lowest normalized peripheral clonal expansion, particularly in CD8+ T cells. The antigen specificity of the clonally expanded peripheral T cells was not determined.

Genomic DNA was extracted from sorted cells for sequencing of the TCRbeta CDR3 region. The immunoSEQ Assay was used to sequence the TCRbeta CDR3 regions. Not all clones reach the TCRdb copy of this immuneACCESS table, which keeps in-frame sequences only. Checked studies attribute under half of the gap to unresolved V genes and leave the rest unexplained. This sample comprises 40,000 to 50,000 clones, roughly 90% of them detected only once. 4.9% of the sample is held by the ten biggest clonotypes. Based on the germline V gene, the CDR1 and CDR2 sequences are MRHNA and SNTAGT. Relative to germline, V is 6 bases shorter and J is 3 bases shorter, with 13 bases between their ends. Including the terminal cysteine and phenylalanine, the CDR3 comprises 14 residues. The DNA shown is the 42-base CDR3, in frame from base 1.

The sequencing here drew on CD4+ or CD8+ T cells sorted from blood, taken in a trial of the OX40 agonist ivuxolimab. The TCR comes from an adult with an advanced solid tumor such as melanoma, head and neck, liver or kidney cancer. The V and J genes are TRBV6-4 and TRBJ2-3; the D gene assignment is ambiguous. The nucleotide sequence is given as TGTGCCAGCAGCCAGAAGTCGCAGACAGATACGCAGTATTTT. Its translation is CASSQKSQTDTQYF.